This passage covers 27 T cell receptor beta chains from one sample sequenced in a study of T cell repertoires in cytomegalovirus infection. TCRdb reanalysed the reads using MiXCR and keeps one entry per CDR3 protein. The sample contains 200,000 to 300,000 distinct CDR3 sequences, around 15% of which appear only once. The sample comprised PBMCs. The receptors were gathered from a human donor in good health (CMV status not recorded). Some clones in this sample may be carry-over from other donors' samples.

The chain employs TRBV7-4 and TRBJ1-2, with a tentative D call TRBD1 (6 bases). The CDR3 totals 16 residues. The germline V gene has CDR1 SGHVT and CDR2 SQSDAQ. Between the trimmed V and J ends, which lost 4 bases and 2 bases, there was a span of 17 bases. The CDR3 sequence: CASSSWTVPSNYGYTF. CDR3 sequence (DNA): TGTGCCAGCAGCTCTTGGACAGTTCCCTCCAACTATGGCTACACCTTC.

This clonotype appeared many times. The V gene is TRBV28, the J gene TRBJ1-1; 12 nucleotides align to TRBD1. V trimming: 3 bases; J trimming: 10 bases; junction bases outside the gene matches: 6. Germline V gene data show CDR1 as MDHEN and CDR2 as SYDVKM. The CDR3 is made up of 14 amino acids. The CDR3 DNA follows: TGTGCCAGCAGTTTGGGTTCGGGACAGGGGGCAGCTTTCTTT. Amino acids: CASSLGSGQGAAFF. The complete variable domain, with remaining parts taken from reference TRBV28 and TRBJ1-1, reads DVKVTQSSRYLVKRTGEKVFLECVQDMDHENMFWYRQDPGLGLRLIYFSYDVKMKEKGDIPEGYSVSREKKERFSLILESASTNQTSMYLCASSLGSGQGAAFFGQGTRLTVV.

This clonotype was seen a few times. The chain uses TRBV7-9 and TRBJ2-6; the match to TRBD1 covers 8 bases. Unmatched junction bases numbered 16, after V lost 0 bases and J lost 0 bases. The germline V gene encodes CDR1 SEHNR and CDR2 FQNEAQ (reference sequence). This CDR3 contains 22 residues. The CDR3 loop reads CASSLAHLWAGGSSSGANVLTF. CDR3 nucleotides: TGTGCCAGCAGCTTAGCCCACCTTTGGGCAGGGGGCTCTTCCTCTGGGGCCAACGTCCTGACTTTC.

The chain links TRBV29-1 to TRBJ1-1; D may be TRBD1 (6 bases). V lost 6 bases and J 6 bases, leaving 17 bases between the germline ends. This CDR3 has 13 amino acids. The V gene's germline CDR1 is SQVTM and CDR2 ANQGSEA. The CDR3 sequence is CSVATQGSAEAFF. CDR3 DNA: TGCAGCGTAGCTACCCAGGGGAGCGCTGAAGCTTTCTTT.

This clonotype was seen many times. This chain uses TRBV7-2 with TRBJ2-1, with 10 bases identical to TRBD1. The CDR3 runs to 16 residues. V was pared by 5 bases and J by 5 bases, with 9 bases of the junction left unmatched. Looked up from germline, CDR1 is SGHTA and CDR2 is FQGNSA. This chain's CDR3 is CASSPARDRGHNEQFF. The CDR3 nucleotides read TGTGCCAGCAGCCCAGCCAGGGACAGGGGCCACAATGAGCAGTTCTTC.

This clonotype was seen many times. No DNA is shown, since the ends of the CDR3 on it are uncertain; the CDR3 is the one TCRdb lists. The chain is built from TRBV6-2 or TRBV6-3 and TRBJ2-5; the table's D call TRBD1 went unverified against the DNA. The CDR3 is 18 amino acids long, termini counted. Per the germline V gene, CDR1 is MNHEY and CDR2 is SVGEGT. This chain's CDR3 is CASSYFGAFGRVGETQYF.

The chain carries TRBV7-6 and TRBJ2-7; TRBD2 might be the D (5 bases). CDR1 and CDR2 (germline): SGHVS, FNYEAQ. Trimming took 5 bases from V and 0 from J, leaving 8 bases between them. The CDR3 runs 13 residues. The CDR3 reads CASSIGSSYEQYF. CDR3 DNA sequence: TGTGCCAGCAGCATAGGGAGCTCCTACGAGCAGTACTTC.

In its sample, this clonotype was seen many times. The V call is TRBV6-2 or TRBV6-3, the J call TRBJ2-1; 11 bases are a match to TRBD1. CDR1 and CDR2 from the germline V gene are MNHEY and SVGEGT. The trim removed 7 bases at V and 4 bases at J, leaving 6 bases unmatched. This CDR3 comprises 15 residues. This CDR3 is CASTGQGVVYNEQFF. CDR3 coding DNA: TGTGCCAGCACGGGACAGGGGGTCGTATACAATGAGCAGTTCTTC.

This clonotype has at least ten counts. The V call is TRBV6-4, the J call TRBJ2-1; 8 bases fit TRBD2. V shed 0 bases, J shed 6 bases, and the junction held 1 base outside the gene matches. The length of the CDR3 is 14 residues. Germline loops: CDR1 MRHNA, CDR2 SNTAGT. In DNA form, the CDR3 reads TGTGCCAGCAGTGACTCCGGGACTAGCAATGAGCAGTTCTTC. Amino acids: CASSDSGTSNEQFF.

This clonotype was observed a handful of times. This chain connects TRBV20-1 to TRBJ2-5, with 10 bases that match TRBD2. CDR1 is DFQATT, CDR2 SNEGSKA, per germline (reference sequence). The CDR3 runs to 14 residues. Trimming cost V 3 bases and J 10 bases; bases outside gene matches: 11. CDR3 sequence: CSASKASGGRDQYF. In DNA, the CDR3 is TGCAGTGCTAGTAAGGCTAGCGGGGGACGGGACCAGTACTTC.

The chain uses TRBV7-3 and TRBJ1-6; D perhaps matches TRBD1 (5 bases). V dropped 3 bases and J dropped 7 bases, with 7 bases sitting between them. The CDR3 spans 13 residues. The germline CDR1 and CDR2 sequences are SGHTA and FQGTGA. The CDR3 sequence is CASSFGGNSPLHF. In nucleotides, the CDR3 is TGTGCCAGCAGCTTCGGGGGGAATTCACCCCTCCACTTT.

The sample holds a few counts of this clonotype. The genes are TRBV7-2 and TRBJ2-5, with D perhaps TRBD2 (6 bases). V was clipped by 0 bases and J by 5 bases, with 10 bases between them. This CDR3 spans 14 amino acids. The germline CDR1 and CDR2 sequences are SGHTA and FQGNSA. This CDR3 is CASSLASGRETQYF. CDR3 bases: TGTGCCAGCAGCTTAGCATCTGGGAGGGAGACCCAGTACTTC.

The table lists this clonotype with many counts. The genes are TRBV29-1 and TRBJ1-1; 7 bases are a match to TRBD1. Germline V gene sequence: CDR1 SQVTM, CDR2 ANQGSEA. This CDR3 contains 12 residues. The ends lost 7 bases at V and 2 bases at J; junction bases unmatched: 4. The CDR3 DNA follows: TGCAGCGGACACAGGGGTAACACTGAAGCTTTCTTT. Translating it yields CSGHRGNTEAFF.

The chain joins TRBV29-1 to TRBJ1-1; D perhaps matches TRBD1 (5 bases). Germline V gene sequence: CDR1 SQVTM, CDR2 ANQGSEA. Between the trimmed V and J ends, which lost 3 bases and 8 bases, there was a span of 10 bases. This CDR3 has 11 residues. The CDR3 protein is CSVEVRGEAFF. The CDR3 DNA reads TGCAGCGTTGAGGTCCGGGGCGAAGCTTTCTTT. Full variable domain (rest looked up from reference TRBV29-1 and TRBJ1-1): SAVISQKPSRDICQRGTSLTIQCQVDSQVTMMFWYRQQPGQSLTLIATANQGSEATYESGFVIDKFPISRPNLTFSTLTVSNMSPEDSSIYLCSVEVRGEAFFGQGTRLTVV.

This clonotype was observed at least ten times. This chain uses TRBV28 with TRBJ1-5; D is possibly TRBD1 (6 bases). This CDR3 is 14 amino acids long. Trimming stripped 4 bases from V and 4 bases from J, with 11 bases between. Germline CDR1 MDHEN, CDR2 SYDVKM. The CDR3 DNA reads TGTGCCAGCAGTTCCACAGGGATAAATCAGCCCCAGCATTTT. Residues: CASSSTGINQPQHF.

V and J are TRBV20-1 and TRBJ2-5, with a possible D match to TRBD1 (6 bases). The CDR3 runs 13 residues. Germline V gene sequence: CDR1 DFQATT, CDR2 SNEGSKA (reference sequence). Trimming shortened V by 2 bases and J by 9 bases, and 16 bases separated the two germline ends. The CDR3 reads CSARQFAEGAQYF. In nucleotides, the CDR3 is TGCAGTGCTAGACAATTCGCCGAGGGGGCCCAGTACTTC.

Many counts were recorded for this clonotype. At one end the junction does not follow the germline gene, possibly because of a read error. This chain joins TRBV7-7 and TRBJ2-1; D perhaps matches TRBD1 (6 bases). Germline V lookup: CDR1 SSHAT, CDR2 FNYEAQ (reference sequence). There are 14 residues in the CDR3. CDR3 loop: CASSLIAQGSEQFF. CDR3 in DNA: TGTGCTAGCAGCTTAATCGCGCAGGGGAGCGAGCAGTTCTTC.

This clonotype was detected many times. J is TRBJ2-5 and V is TRBV7-6; 9 bases match TRBD1. CDR3 length: 13 residues. V shed 4 bases and J 9 bases; nucleotides not matched to a gene: 6. Germline-derived CDR1 and CDR2 are SGHVS and FNYEAQ. DNA for the CDR3: TGTGCCAGCAGCTCCGGGACAGGGATTCCCCAGTACTTC. Amino acids: CASSSGTGIPQYF.

The rearrangement joins TRBV9 to TRBJ2-2; 12 nucleotides agree with TRBD2. V shed 2 bases, J shed 0 bases, and the junction held 2 bases outside the gene matches. Germline loops: CDR1 SGDLS, CDR2 YYNGEE. The CDR3 loop spans 17 amino acids. The CDR3 loop reads CASSVPSGRANTGELFF. The CDR3 DNA follows: TGTGCCAGCAGCGTGCCTAGCGGGAGGGCGAACACCGGGGAGCTGTTTTTT. Filled out from reference TRBV9 and TRBJ2-2, the complete variable domain reads DSGVTQTPKHLITATGQRVTLRCSPRSGDLSVYWYQQSLDQGLQFLIQYYNGEERAKGNILERFSAQQFPDLHSELNLSSLELGDSALYFCASSVPSGRANTGELFFGEGSRLTVL.

The chain employs TRBV29-1 and TRBJ1-2; 8 bases align to TRBD1. There are 11 residues in the CDR3. Germline loops: CDR1 SQVTM, CDR2 ANQGSEA. After removal of 7 bases from V and 6 bases from J, the junction contained 4 bases not matched to a gene. This CDR3 is CSGTGNNGYTF. The CDR3 DNA is TGCAGCGGGACAGGGAATAATGGCTACACCTTC.

This clonotype was observed many times. V and J are TRBV12-5 and TRBJ1-2; D gene ambiguous. The CDR3 is 13 amino acids. Germline assignment: CDR1 LGHNT and CDR2 FRNRAP. V lost 4 bases to trimming and J lost 8 bases, with 14 bases between them. The CDR3 coding sequence is TGTGCTAGTGGTTCCTCCGTTGGGCGAGGCTACACCTTC. It yields the protein CASGSSVGRGYTF.

This chain joins TRBV20-1 and TRBJ2-3; D is perhaps TRBD1 or TRBD2 (5 bases each). The CDR3 length is 15 residues. V was clipped by 5 bases and J by 1 base, with 16 bases between them. Germline assignment: CDR1 DFQATT and CDR2 SNEGSKA (reference sequence). In DNA, the CDR3 is TGCAGTGCTTACCCCTTGGGGGTGGGCACAGATACGCAGTATTTT. Translated, it gives CSAYPLGVGTDTQYF.

This clonotype was counted many times. The chain joins TRBV7-2 to TRBJ2-4; D unresolved. The CDR3 has 17 residues. Germline values: CDR1 SGHTA, CDR2 FQGNSA. V gave up 6 bases and J gave up 1 base, with 19 bases separating them. The CDR3 sequence: CASSSLLPPLAKNIQYF. In DNA, the CDR3 is TGTGCCAGCAGTTCACTTCTCCCCCCTCTGGCCAAAAACATTCAGTACTTC.

This clonotype showed up just a few times. This chain joins TRBV5-1 and TRBJ2-5; 10 nucleotides match TRBD2. The CDR3 consists of 15 residues. Germline CDR1 reads SGHRS; CDR2 reads YFSETQ. With V trimmed by 0 bases and J by 6 bases, 5 bases remained unmatched. CDR3 protein: CASSLGAGGPQTQYF. The DNA for the CDR3 is TGCGCCAGCAGCTTGGGAGCGGGGGGGCCGCAGACCCAGTACTTC.

This clonotype occurred many times. J is TRBJ2-7 and V is TRBV10-3; TRBD1 agrees at 10 bases. Germline values: CDR1 ENHRY, CDR2 SYGVKD. V shed 9 bases, J shed 5 bases, and the junction held 10 bases outside the gene matches. The CDR3 has 14 residues. The CDR3: CAMRDRGPPDEQYF. As DNA, the CDR3 is TGTGCCATGAGGGACAGGGGTCCCCCCGACGAGCAGTACTTC.

Note on this clonotype: A much larger clone lies a single base off, so this may be a read error. This chain uses TRBV7-2 with TRBJ2-7; tentatively, D is TRBD2 (5 bases). Trimming cost V 4 bases and J 3 bases, with 10 bases left between them. The CDR3 covers 13 residues. Germline V gene data show CDR1 as SGHTA and CDR2 as FQGNSA. The CDR3 DNA follows: TGTGCCAGCAGCTCTACGGGGTGCTACGAGCAGTACTTC. Amino acid sequence: CASSSTGCYEQYF.

This clonotype was picked up many times. This chain connects TRBV2 to TRBJ2-4, with a possible D match to TRBD2 (6 bases). The CDR3 runs to 15 residues. V was clipped by 2 bases and J by 6 bases, with 14 bases between them. Germline V gene data show CDR1 as SNHLY and CDR2 as FYNNEI. Here the CDR3 reads CASSEPASVRNIQYF. The CDR3 DNA reads TGTGCCAGCAGTGAACCTGCTAGCGTCCGAAACATTCAGTACTTC.